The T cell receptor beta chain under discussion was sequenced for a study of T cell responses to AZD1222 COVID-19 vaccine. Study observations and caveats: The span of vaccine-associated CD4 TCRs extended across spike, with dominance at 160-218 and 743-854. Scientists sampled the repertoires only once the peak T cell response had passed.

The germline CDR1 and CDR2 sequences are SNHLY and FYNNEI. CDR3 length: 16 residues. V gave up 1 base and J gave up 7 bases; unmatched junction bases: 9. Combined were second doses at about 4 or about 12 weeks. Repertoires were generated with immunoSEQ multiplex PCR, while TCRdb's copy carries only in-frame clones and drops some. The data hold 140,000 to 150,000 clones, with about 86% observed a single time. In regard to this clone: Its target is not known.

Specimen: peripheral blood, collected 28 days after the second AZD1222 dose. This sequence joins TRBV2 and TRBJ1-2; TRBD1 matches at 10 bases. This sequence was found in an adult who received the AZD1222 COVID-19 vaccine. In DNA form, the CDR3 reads TGTGCCAGCAGTGAAGAGGGACAGGGGCTTAACGGTGGCTACACCTTC. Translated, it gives CASSEEGQGLNGGYTF.